This TCR beta chain was identified in a study of cytomegalovirus exposure and HLA in healthy donors. The CDR3 covers 16 residues. Germline-derived CDR1 and CDR2 are SGHRS and YFSETQ. After removal of 4 bases from V and 5 bases from J, the junction contained 11 bases not matched to a gene. Each donor was healthy, and each was a bone marrow donor. PCR primers comprised 60 Vbeta and 13 Jbeta primers. Measured with immunoSEQ multiplex PCR; TCRdb has only the in-frame clones, and not every one. The table records about 180,000 clones, roughly 75% of them present only once. Study-wide results and limits: Later analysis showed most CMV-associated TCR beta chains appearing HLA-restricted. Associated with cytomegalovirus, according to the listing, were 150 to 200 TCR beta chains.

Note on this clone: Antigen specificity is unknown.

This TCR was sampled from a female donor in good health and CMV-seronegative. The sequencing sample was made of PBMCs. The chain is built from TRBV5-1 and TRBJ2-3, with TRBD1 matching over 9 bases. CDR3 nucleotide sequence: TGCGCCAGCAGCCGGGGGACAGGGACCCCGGTAGATACGCAGTATTTT. Translated: CASSRGTGTPVDTQYF. The complete variable domain, with remaining parts taken from reference TRBV5-1 and TRBJ2-3, reads KAGVTQTPRYLIKTRGQQVTLSCSPISGHRSVSWYQQTPGQGLQFLFEYFSETQRNKGNFPGRFSGRQFSNSRSEMNVSTLELGDSALYLCASSRGTGTPVDTQYFGPGTRLTVL.